Listed here are 14 T cell receptor beta chains from one sample, sequenced in a study of regulatory T cells in long-lasting Graves disease. The time point denotes: newly diagnosed GD, antithyroid drugs for less than 3 months. PBMC RNA was the source of the TCR library. Assembly of TCR beta libraries relied on iRepertoire HTBI primers together with Arm-PCR of CDR3 regions. TCRdb independently ran MiXCR on the multiplex PCR reads; one entry per CDR3 protein. The sample yields approximately 470,000 distinct CDR3 sequences, around 15% seen once. In addition, the sample was reused for a study of T cells in Graves' hyperthyroidism and ophthalmopathy.

The sample consisted of peripheral blood mononuclear cells (PBMCs), taken at new diagnosis, from a patient treated with antithyroid drugs. These receptors all come from a man aged 40-49 years with Graves disease.

This clonotype was observed many times. V is TRBV7-9 and J is TRBJ2-3; D gene unclear. The J call may be wrong; the DNA end is better matched by TRBJ2-7. Germline CDR1 reads SEHNR; CDR2 reads FQNEAQ (reference sequence). This CDR3 has 13 residues. The CDR3 region is CASSTPWAYEQYF. The CDR3 DNA follows: TGTGCCAGCAGCACCCCGTGGGCCTACGAGCAGTACTTC.

This clonotype was recorded at least ten times. The V call is TRBV11-3, the J call TRBJ2-1; TRBD1 might be the D (5 bases). CDR1 is SGHNT, CDR2 YENEEA, per germline. The CDR3 totals 15 residues. Trimming pared 6 bases from V and 0 bases from J, leaving 12 bases between. CDR3 in DNA: TGTGCCAGCAGGAAAGACAGTACCTCCTACAATGAGCAGTTCTTC. As protein: CASRKDSTSYNEQFF.

V gene TRBV5-1 combines with J gene TRBJ2-1; 8 bases match TRBD2. Germline V CDR1 and CDR2: SGHRS, YFSETQ. The CDR3 has 17 amino acids. The ends lost 0 bases at V and 2 bases at J; junction bases unmatched: 7. CDR3 residues: CASSLAVGGGTYNEQFF. The CDR3 region has the DNA TGCGCCAGCAGCTTGGCCGTGGGCGGGGGGACCTACAATGAGCAGTTCTTC. The entire variable domain, with the rest obtained from reference TRBV5-1 and TRBJ2-1, is as follows: KAGVTQTPRYLIKTRGQQVTLSCSPISGHRSVSWYQQTPGQGLQFLFEYFSETQRNKGNFPGRFSGRQFSNSRSEMNVSTLELGDSALYLCASSLAVGGGTYNEQFFGPGTRLTVL.

The chain carries TRBV30 and TRBJ2-2; D remains ambiguous. V lost 3 bases and J 7 bases, leaving 9 bases between the germline ends. Germline V gives CDR1 GTSNPN, CDR2 SVGIG (reference sequence). The CDR3 consists of 12 residues. The CDR3 bases are TGTGCCTGGAGCGCAGGAATCGGGGAGCTGTTTTTT. It translates to CAWSAGIGELFF.

This clonotype was seen a handful of times. J is TRBJ2-6 and V is TRBV7-9; 8 positions match TRBD1. The CDR3 length is 18 residues. Germline V gene data show CDR1 as SEHNR and CDR2 as FQNEAQ (reference sequence). Losses at the gene ends were 5 bases for V and 0 bases for J; bases not matched to a gene: 9. CDR3 sequence reads: CASSLNRGSSSGANVLTF. The CDR3 nucleotides read TGTGCCAGCAGCCTAAACAGGGGGTCGAGCTCTGGGGCCAACGTCCTGACTTTC. Full variable domain (missing parts from reference TRBV7-9 and TRBJ2-6): DTGVSQNPRHKITKRGQNVTFRCDPISEHNRLYWYRQTLGQGPEFLTYFQNEAQLEKSRLLSDRFSAERPKGSFSTLEIQRTEQGDSAMYLCASSLNRGSSSGANVLTFGAGSRLTVL.

This clonotype was seen at least ten times. The chain combines TRBV24-1 with TRBJ2-1, with TRBD2 identical over 7 bases. The CDR3 is 19 residues long. In germline, CDR1 is KGHDR, CDR2 SFDVKD. V lost 1 base to trimming and J lost 2 bases; unmatched junction nucleotides: 13. The CDR3 loop reads CATSDLAGGGLAAYNEQFF. CDR3 DNA sequence: TGTGCCACCAGTGATTTAGCAGGCGGCGGGCTAGCGGCCTACAATGAGCAGTTCTTC.

This clonotype was counted at least ten times. The V gene is TRBV28, the J gene TRBJ1-5, with D maybe TRBD1 (5 bases). Between the trimmed V and J ends, which lost 5 bases and 6 bases, there was a span of 14 bases. Germline V CDR1 and CDR2: MDHEN, SYDVKM. The CDR3 sequence is 14 residues long. CDR3 nucleotides: TGTGCCAGCAGTGAGAGCCGGGGCGGTCAGCCCCAGCATTTT. It specifies CASSESRGGQPQHF.

This clonotype was picked up many times. One junction end disagrees with the germline gene, perhaps due to a read error. The rearrangement joins TRBV7-8 to TRBJ2-1, with D uncertain. The CDR3 covers 13 residues. Germline V gene lookup returns CDR1 SGHVS and CDR2 FQNEAQ. The CDR3 spells CASSLASYNEQFF. CDR3 DNA: TGCGCCAGCAGCTTGGCCAGCTACAATGAGCAGTTCTTC.

This clonotype showed up just a few times. The rearrangement joins TRBV12-3 or TRBV12-4 to TRBJ2-3; D possibly corresponds to TRBD2 (6 bases). V lost 4 bases to trimming and J lost 2 bases, with 10 bases between them. This CDR3 has 14 residues. This CDR3 reads CASSSGLTTDTQYF. The CDR3 nucleotides are TGTGCCAGCAGTTCGGGACTCACCACAGATACGCAGTATTTT.

This clonotype was seen more than once but under ten times. The V gene is TRBV10-3, the J gene TRBJ2-7, with TRBD2 matching 7 bases. Germline CDR1 is ENHRY and CDR2 is SYGVKD. Unmatched junction bases numbered 8, after V lost 0 bases and J lost 9 bases. This CDR3 is 14 amino acids long. The CDR3 sequence: CAISESTGGLGQYF. CDR3 coding DNA: TGTGCCATCAGTGAGTCGACGGGGGGATTAGGGCAGTACTTC.

There are many counts of this clonotype. The chain joins TRBV13 to TRBJ2-7; 10 bases are shared with TRBD2. The junction had 12 bases not matched to a gene; V was cut back by 1 base and J by 6 bases. The CDR3 spans 17 residues. CDR1 and CDR2 (germline): PRHDT, FYEKMQ (reference sequence). CDR3 region: CASSLVPTVAGGFEQYF. DNA of the CDR3: TGTGCCAGCAGCTTAGTCCCCACCGTAGCGGGAGGTTTCGAGCAGTACTTC. The whole variable domain, filled in from reference TRBV13 and TRBJ2-7, reads AAGVIQSPRHLIKEKRETATLKCYPIPRHDTVYWYQQGPGQDPQFLISFYEKMQSDKGSIPDRFSAQQFSDYHSELNMSSLELGDSALYFCASSLVPTVAGGFEQYFGPGTRLTVT.

This clonotype appeared a few times. The V and J genes are TRBV6-1 and TRBJ2-5; maybe TRBD2 (5 bases). The V gene lost 6 bases and the J gene lost 5 bases, with 7 bases spanning the gap. Germline V gene sequence: CDR1 MNHNS, CDR2 SASEGT. CDR3 length equals 11 residues. Here the CDR3 reads CASRTGETQYF. CDR3 in DNA: TGTGCCAGCAGGACGGGGGAGACCCAGTACTTC.

The chain uses TRBV6-2 or TRBV6-3 and TRBJ2-7, with TRBD2 matching over 11 bases. The germline CDR1 and CDR2 sequences are MNHEY and SVGEGT. Trimming took 6 bases from V and 0 from J; bases not matched to a gene: 22. This CDR3 is 21 amino acids long. The CDR3 region is CASSPRTGKGSSGRSSYEQYF. CDR3 coding DNA: TGTGCCAGCAGCCCCAGGACAGGAAAAGGGTCTAGCGGGAGGAGCTCCTACGAGCAGTACTTC.

V is TRBV27 and J is TRBJ2-3; a possible D gene is TRBD1 (6 bases). CDR1 is MNHEY, CDR2 SMNVEV, per germline (reference sequence). The CDR3 is 14 residues long. Trimming left V 2 bases short and J 2 bases short, with 8 bases between. This CDR3 is CASSLRGTTDTQYF. The CDR3 nucleotides are TGTGCCAGCAGTTTAAGGGGGACCACAGATACGCAGTATTTT.